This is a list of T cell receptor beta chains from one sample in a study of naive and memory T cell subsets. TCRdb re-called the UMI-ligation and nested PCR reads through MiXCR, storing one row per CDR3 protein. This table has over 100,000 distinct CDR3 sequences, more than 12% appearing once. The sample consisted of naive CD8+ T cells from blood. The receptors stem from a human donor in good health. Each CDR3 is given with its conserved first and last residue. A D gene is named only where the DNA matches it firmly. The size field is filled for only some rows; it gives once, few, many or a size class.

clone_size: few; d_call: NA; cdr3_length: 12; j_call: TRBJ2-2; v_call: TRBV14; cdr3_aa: CASSQETGELFF; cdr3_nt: TGTGCCAGCAGCCAAGAAACCGGGGAGCTGTTTTTT
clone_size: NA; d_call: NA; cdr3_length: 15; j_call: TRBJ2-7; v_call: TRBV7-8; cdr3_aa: CASSLVLAPEGEQYF; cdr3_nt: TGTGCCAGCAGCTTAGTTTTGGCGCCTGAGGGCGAGCAGTACTTC
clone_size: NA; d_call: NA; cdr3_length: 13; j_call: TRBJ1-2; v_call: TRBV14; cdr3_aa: CASSQIPEGENTF; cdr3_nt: TGTGCCAGCAGCCAAATCCCAGAAGGGGAGAACACCTTC
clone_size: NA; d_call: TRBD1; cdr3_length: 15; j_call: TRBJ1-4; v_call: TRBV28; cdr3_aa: CASSLWTGDHEKLFF; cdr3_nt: TGTGCCAGCAGTTTATGGACAGGGGATCATGAAAAACTGTTTTTT
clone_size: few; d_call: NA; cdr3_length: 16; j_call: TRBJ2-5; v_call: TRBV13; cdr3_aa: CASSSLPARPQETQYF; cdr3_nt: TGTGCCAGCAGCTCCCTCCCCGCTCGACCTCAAGAGACCCAGTACTTC
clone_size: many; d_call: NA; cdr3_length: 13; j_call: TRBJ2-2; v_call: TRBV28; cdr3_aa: CASSLQVTGELFF; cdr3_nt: TGTGCCAGCAGTTTACAGGTCACCGGGGAGCTGTTTTTT
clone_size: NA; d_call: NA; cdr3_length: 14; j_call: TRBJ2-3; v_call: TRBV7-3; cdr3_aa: CASSLTGRPDTQYF; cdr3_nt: TGTGCCAGCAGCTTAACGGGGCGCCCAGATACGCAGTATTTT
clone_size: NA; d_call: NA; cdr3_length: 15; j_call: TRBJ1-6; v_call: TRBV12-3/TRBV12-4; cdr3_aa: CASSLTFIESSPLHF; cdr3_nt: TGTGCCAGCAGTTTAACGTTTATCGAAAGTTCACCCCTCCACTTT
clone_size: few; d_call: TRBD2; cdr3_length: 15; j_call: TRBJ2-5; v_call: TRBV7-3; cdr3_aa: CASSLMAGGRETQYF; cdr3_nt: TGTGCCAGCAGCTTAATGGCGGGGGGGCGGGAGACCCAGTACTTC
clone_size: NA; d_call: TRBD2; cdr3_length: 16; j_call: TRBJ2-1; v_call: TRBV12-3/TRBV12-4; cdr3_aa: CASSPIGTSGVNEQFF; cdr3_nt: TGTGCCAGCAGTCCAATCGGGACTAGCGGGGTAAATGAGCAGTTCTTC
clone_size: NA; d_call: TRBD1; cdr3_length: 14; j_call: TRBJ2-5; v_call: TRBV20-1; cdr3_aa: CSASPTGGRETQYF; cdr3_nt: TGCAGTGCTTCTCCGACAGGGGGACGAGAGACCCAGTACTTC
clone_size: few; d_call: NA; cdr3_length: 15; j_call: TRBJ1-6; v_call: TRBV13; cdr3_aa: CASSPDRRAGSPLHF; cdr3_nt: TGTGCCAGCAGCCCAGATAGGAGGGCTGGTTCACCCCTCCACTTT
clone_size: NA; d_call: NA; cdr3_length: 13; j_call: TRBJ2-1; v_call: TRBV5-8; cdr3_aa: CASSLGPNNEQFF; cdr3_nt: TGTGCCAGCAGCCTAGGACCAAACAATGAGCAGTTCTTC
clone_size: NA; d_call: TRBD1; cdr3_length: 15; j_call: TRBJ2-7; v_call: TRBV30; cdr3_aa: CAWTIRGGAAYEQYF; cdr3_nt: TGTGCCTGGACCATCAGAGGGGGCGCAGCCTACGAGCAGTACTTC
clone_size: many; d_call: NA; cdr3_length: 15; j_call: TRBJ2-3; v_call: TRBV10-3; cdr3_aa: CAIRAGTVLEDTQYF; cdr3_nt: TGTGCCATCAGGGCAGGGACGGTACTTGAGGATACGCAGTATTTT
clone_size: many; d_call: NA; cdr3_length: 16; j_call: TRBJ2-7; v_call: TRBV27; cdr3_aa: CASSQTETVLAAEQYF; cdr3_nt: TGTGCCAGCAGCCAAACCGAGACAGTTCTTGCTGCGGAGCAGTACTTC
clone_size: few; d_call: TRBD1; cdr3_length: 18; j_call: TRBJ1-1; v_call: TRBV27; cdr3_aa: CASSLYGGGATGRTEAFF; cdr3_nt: TGTGCCAGCAGTTTATATGGGGGGGGGGCGACAGGGAGGACTGAAGCTTTCTTT
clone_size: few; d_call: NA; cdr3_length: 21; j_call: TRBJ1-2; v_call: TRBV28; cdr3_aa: CASSLVSQVSGGGPSNYGYTF; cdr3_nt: TGTGCCAGCAGTTTGGTGTCTCAGGTCTCCGGGGGTGGGCCCTCTAACTATGGCTACACCTTC
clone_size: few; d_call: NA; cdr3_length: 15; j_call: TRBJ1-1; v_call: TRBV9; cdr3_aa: CASSVGGAPSTEAFF; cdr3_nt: TGTGCCAGCAGCGTAGGGGGGGCCCCGAGCACTGAAGCTTTCTTT
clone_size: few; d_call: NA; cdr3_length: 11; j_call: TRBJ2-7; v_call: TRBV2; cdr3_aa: CASRVEYEQYF; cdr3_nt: TGTGCCAGCCGGGTTGAATACGAGCAGTACTTC
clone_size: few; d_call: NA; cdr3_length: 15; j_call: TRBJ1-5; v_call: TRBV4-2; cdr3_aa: CASSQTLTSNQPQHF; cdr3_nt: TGTGCCAGCAGCCAGACCTTGACTAGCAATCAGCCCCAGCATTTT
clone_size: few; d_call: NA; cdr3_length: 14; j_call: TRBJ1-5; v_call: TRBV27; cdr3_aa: CASSPGPGGEPQHF; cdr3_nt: TGTGCCAGCAGTCCGGGACCGGGGGGGGAGCCCCAGCATTTT
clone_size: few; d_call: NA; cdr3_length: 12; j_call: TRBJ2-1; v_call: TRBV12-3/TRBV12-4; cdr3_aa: CASSLHSVEQFF; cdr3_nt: TGTGCCAGCAGTTTACACAGCGTTGAGCAGTTCTTC
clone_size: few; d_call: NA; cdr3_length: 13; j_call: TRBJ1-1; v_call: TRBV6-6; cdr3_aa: CASSYSSAGEAFF; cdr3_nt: TGTGCCAGCAGTTACTCGAGTGCAGGGGAAGCTTTCTTT
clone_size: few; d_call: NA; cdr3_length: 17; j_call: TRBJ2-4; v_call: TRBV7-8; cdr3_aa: CASSNDSPYLAKNIQYF; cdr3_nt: TGTGCCAGCAGCAATGACAGCCCCTACCTAGCCAAAAACATTCAGTACTTC
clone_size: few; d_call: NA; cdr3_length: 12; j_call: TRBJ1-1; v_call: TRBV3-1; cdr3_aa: CASSRPDGGAFF; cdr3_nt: TGTGCCAGCAGCCGGCCTGACGGTGGGGCTTTCTTT
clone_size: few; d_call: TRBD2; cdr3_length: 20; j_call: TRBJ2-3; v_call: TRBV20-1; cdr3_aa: CSARETTPGLAGGPPDTQYF; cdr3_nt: TGCAGTGCTAGAGAAACAACACCGGGACTAGCGGGGGGGCCGCCAGATACGCAGTATTTT
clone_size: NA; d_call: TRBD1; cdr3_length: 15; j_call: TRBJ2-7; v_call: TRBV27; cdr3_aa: CASSQRQGVTYEQYF; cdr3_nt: TGTGCCAGCAGTCAAAGACAGGGGGTAACCTACGAGCAGTACTTC
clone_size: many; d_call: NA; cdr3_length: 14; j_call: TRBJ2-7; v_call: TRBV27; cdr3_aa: CASSTTGSSYEQYF; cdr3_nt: TGTGCCAGCAGCACTACCGGGAGCTCCTACGAGCAGTACTTC
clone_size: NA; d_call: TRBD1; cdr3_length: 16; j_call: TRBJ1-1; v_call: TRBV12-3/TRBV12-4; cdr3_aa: CASSPSPQGVDTEAFF; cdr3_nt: TGTGCCAGCAGCCCAAGTCCCCAGGGGGTGGACACTGAAGCTTTCTTT
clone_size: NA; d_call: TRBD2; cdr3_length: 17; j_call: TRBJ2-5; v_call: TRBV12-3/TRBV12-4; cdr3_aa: CASQPDLTSAPQETQYF; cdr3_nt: TGTGCCAGCCAACCTGACCTCACTAGCGCCCCACAAGAGACCCAGTACTTC
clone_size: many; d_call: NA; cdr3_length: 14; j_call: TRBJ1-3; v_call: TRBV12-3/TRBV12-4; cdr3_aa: CASRPWRGGNTIYF; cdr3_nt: TGTGCCAGCAGACCTTGGAGGGGTGGAAACACCATATATTTT